This T cell receptor (beta chain) was captured by sequencing in a study of naive and memory T cell subsets. Whole-study results and caveats: A few larger clonotypes appeared in naive repertoires, especially CD8, possibly memory cells re-expressing CD45RA.

Cells stained for CD3, CD4, CD8, CD45RA and CD27 were sorted into four subsets. As for this clonotype: The target antigen is unknown.

Two oligonucleotides, mixed equimolar, formed the beta constant-region primer covering TRBC1 and TRBC2. Nested alpha and beta constant-region primers with the SP2 primer drove four PCR rounds on ligated cDNA. A single record per CDR3 protein comes from TCRdb applying MiXCR to the UMI-ligation and nested PCR reads. The table shows over 100,000 distinct CDR3 sequences, with about 14% occurring only once. The source material was naive CD8+ T cells from blood. This clonotype originated in a human donor in good health.

CDR3 coding DNA: TGTGCCAGCAGACTTCTCTCTAGCACAGATACGCAGTATTTT. This translates into CASRLLSSTDTQYF. The chain carries TRBV27 and TRBJ2-3; no clear D gene. This CDR3 region has 14 residues. The germline V gene has CDR1 MNHEY and CDR2 SMNVEV (reference sequence). Between the trimmed V and J ends, which lost 6 bases and 0 bases, there was a span of 10 bases.